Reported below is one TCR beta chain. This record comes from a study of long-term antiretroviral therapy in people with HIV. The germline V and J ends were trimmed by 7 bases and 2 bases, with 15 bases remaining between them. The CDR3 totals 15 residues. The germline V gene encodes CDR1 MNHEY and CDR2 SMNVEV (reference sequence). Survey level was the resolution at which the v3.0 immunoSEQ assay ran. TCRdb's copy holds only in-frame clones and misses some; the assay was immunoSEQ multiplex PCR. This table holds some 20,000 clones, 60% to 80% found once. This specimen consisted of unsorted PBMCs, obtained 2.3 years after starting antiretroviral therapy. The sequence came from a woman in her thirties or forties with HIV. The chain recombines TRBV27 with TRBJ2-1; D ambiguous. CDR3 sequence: CASTPGPNPYNEQFF. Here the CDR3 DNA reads TGTGCCAGCACCCCTGGGCCCAACCCCTACAATGAGCAGTTCTTC.